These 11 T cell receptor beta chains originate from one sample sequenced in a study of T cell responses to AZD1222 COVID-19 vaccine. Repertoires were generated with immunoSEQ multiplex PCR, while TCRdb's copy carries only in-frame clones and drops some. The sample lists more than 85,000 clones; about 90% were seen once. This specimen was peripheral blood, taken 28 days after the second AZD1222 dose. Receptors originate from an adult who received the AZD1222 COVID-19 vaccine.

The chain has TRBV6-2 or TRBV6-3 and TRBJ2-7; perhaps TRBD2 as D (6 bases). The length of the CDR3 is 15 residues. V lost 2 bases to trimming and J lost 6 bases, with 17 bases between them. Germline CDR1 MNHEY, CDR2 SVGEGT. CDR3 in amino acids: CASSYGTQGGREQYF. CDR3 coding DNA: TGTGCCAGCAGTTACGGAACCCAGGGAGGCCGCGAGCAGTACTTC.

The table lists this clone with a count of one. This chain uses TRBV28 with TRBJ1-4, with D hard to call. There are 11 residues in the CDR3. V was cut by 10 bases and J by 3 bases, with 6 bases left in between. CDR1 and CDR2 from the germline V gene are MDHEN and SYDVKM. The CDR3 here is CATASNEKLFF. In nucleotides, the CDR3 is TGTGCCACCGCCTCTAATGAAAAACTGTTTTTT.

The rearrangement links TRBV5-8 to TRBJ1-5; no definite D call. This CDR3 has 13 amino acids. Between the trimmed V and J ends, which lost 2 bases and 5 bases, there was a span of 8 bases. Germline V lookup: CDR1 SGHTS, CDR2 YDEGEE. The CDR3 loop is CASSLQKYQPQHF. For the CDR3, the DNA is TGTGCCAGCAGCTTACAGAAGTATCAGCCCCAGCATTTT.

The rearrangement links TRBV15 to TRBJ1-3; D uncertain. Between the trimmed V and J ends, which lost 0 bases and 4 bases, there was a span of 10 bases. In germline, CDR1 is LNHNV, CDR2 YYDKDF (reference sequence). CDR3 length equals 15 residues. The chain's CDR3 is CATSRDSGVGNTIYF. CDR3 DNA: TGTGCCACCAGCAGAGATTCCGGGGTAGGAAACACCATATATTTT. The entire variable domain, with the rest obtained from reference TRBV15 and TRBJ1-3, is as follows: DAMVIQNPRYQVTQFGKPVTLSCSQTLNHNVMYWYQQKSSQAPKLLFHYYDKDFNNEADTPDNFQSRRPNTSFCFLDIRSPGLGDTAMYLCATSRDSGVGNTIYFGEGSWLTVV.

CDR3 DNA sequence: TGTGCCAGCAGCTTAGGGGACGACACAGATACGCAGTATTTT. This translates into CASSLGDDTDTQYF. The rearrangement uses TRBV7-2 and TRBJ2-3; D is tentatively TRBD1 or TRBD2 (5 bases each). Trimming left V 1 base short and J 2 bases short, with 7 bases between. CDR3 length: 14 residues. Germline V gives CDR1 SGHTA, CDR2 FQGNSA.

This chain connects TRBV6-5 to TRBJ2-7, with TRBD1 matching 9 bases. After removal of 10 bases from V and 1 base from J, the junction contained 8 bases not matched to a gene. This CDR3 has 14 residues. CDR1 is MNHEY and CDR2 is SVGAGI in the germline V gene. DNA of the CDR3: TGTGCCATCAACCGGGACAGGGCTTCCTACGAGCAGTACTTC. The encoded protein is CAINRDRASYEQYF.

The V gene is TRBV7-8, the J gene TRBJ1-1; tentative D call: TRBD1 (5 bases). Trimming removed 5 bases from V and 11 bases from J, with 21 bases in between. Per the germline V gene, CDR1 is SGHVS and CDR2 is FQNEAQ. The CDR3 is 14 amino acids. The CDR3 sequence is CASSASLEGRGAFF. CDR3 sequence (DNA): TGTGCCAGCAGCGCCTCTTTGGAGGGGCGGGGGGCTTTCTTT.

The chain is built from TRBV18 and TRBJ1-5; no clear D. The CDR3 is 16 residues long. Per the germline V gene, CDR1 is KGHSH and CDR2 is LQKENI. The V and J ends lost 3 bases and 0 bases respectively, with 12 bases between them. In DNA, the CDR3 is TGTGCCAGCTCACCTAACGGCCAGTATAGCAATCAGCCCCAGCATTTT. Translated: CASSPNGQYSNQPQHF.

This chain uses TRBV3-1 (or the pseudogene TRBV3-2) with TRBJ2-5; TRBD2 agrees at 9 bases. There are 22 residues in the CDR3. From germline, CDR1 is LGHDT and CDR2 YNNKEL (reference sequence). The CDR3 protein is CPTTTSPRGPRGGDYLGETQYF. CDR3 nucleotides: TGTCCCACCACCACTTCCCCCCGGGGGCCTCGCGGGGGGGATTACCTGGGAGAGACCCAGTACTTC.

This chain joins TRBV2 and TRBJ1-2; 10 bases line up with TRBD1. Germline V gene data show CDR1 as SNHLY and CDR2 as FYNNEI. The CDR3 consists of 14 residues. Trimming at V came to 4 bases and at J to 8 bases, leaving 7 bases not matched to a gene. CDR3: CASSGGTGERGYTF. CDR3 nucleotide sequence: TGTGCCAGCAGTGGCGGGACAGGGGAAAGGGGCTACACCTTC. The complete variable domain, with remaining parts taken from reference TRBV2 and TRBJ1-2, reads EPEVTQTPSHQVTQMGQEVILRCVPISNHLYFYWYRQILGQKVEFLVSFYNNEISEKSEIFDDQFSVERPDGSNFTLKIRSTKLEDSAMYFCASSGGTGERGYTFGSGTRLTVV.

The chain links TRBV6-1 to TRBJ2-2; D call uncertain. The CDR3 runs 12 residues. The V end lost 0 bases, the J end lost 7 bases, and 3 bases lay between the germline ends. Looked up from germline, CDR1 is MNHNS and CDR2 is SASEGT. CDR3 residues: CASSEAGGELFF. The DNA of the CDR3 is TGTGCCAGCAGTGAAGCAGGCGGGGAGCTGTTTTTT.